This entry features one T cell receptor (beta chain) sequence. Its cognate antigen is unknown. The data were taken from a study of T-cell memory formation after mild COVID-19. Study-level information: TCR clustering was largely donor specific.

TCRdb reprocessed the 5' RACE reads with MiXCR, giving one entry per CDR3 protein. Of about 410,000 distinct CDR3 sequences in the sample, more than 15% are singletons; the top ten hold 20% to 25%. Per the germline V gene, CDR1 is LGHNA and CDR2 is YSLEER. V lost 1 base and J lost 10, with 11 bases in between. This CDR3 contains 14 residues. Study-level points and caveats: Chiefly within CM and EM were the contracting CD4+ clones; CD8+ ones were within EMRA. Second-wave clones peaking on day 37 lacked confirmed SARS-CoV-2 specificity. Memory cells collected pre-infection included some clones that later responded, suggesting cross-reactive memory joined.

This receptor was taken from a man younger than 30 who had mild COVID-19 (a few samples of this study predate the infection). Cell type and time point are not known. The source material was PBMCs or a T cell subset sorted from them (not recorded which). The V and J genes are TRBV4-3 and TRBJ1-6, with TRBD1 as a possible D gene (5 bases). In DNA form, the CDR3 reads TGCGCCAGCAGCCAAGGAGGGGAAGGATCACCCCTCCACTTT. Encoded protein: CASSQGGEGSPLHF.